The entry below describes one T cell receptor (beta chain). Its specificity is not known. CDR3 size: 14 residues. CDR1 MDHEN and CDR2 SYDVKM come from the germline V gene. The V and J ends lost 2 bases and 9 bases respectively, with 16 bases between them. This entry belongs to a study of graft-versus-host responses after intestinal transplantation. About the research overall: Multivisceral, liver-intestinal, or isolated intestinal transplants were performed in recipients.

Findings of the study overall: Levels of circulating GvH clones at their peak were associated with early post-transplant HvG declines.

Assay: immunoSEQ multiplex PCR; the TCRdb copy retains only in-frame clones and omits some. This sample has about 110,000 clones; around 93% occur once, and the top ten carry about 0.54%. The sample in question was unstimulated CD8+ T cells sorted from spleen or lymph node cells, obtained before intestinal transplant. The sequence was obtained from a human donor who received an intestinal transplant. The rearrangement links TRBV28 to TRBJ1-1; a weak D match, TRBD1 (5 bases). The CDR3 DNA reads as TGTGCCAGCAGTTTACGGACAACGTTAGGGAAAGCTTTCTTT. This gives the protein CASSLRTTLGKAFF.